This T cell receptor (beta chain) was identified in a study of PD-L1 blockade in urothelial cancer (TCRdb year 2017). For the wider study: Every patient began therapy in about 2014 and was given atezolizumab 1,200 mg intravenously every 3 weeks. About 85% of the roughly 29 patients were identified as males with urothelial cancer of bladder origin, and a prior smoking history was reported by 18 of 29 patients. An ECOG performance status of 0 or 1 was recorded for the patients, and 0 to 3 prior chemotherapy regimens had been received by the patients. Blood samples were analyzed at 3 weeks after treatment start (second dose) and at 6 weeks after treatment start. Blood samples gave median yields of around 150,000 T cells and 82,636 unique TCRs, along with a median clonality of 0.080. An exploratory multi-omic analysis was conducted of the somatic, immune and clinical correlates of response to PD-L1 blockade with atezolizumab in urothelial cancer. Pretreatment tumor samples, along with matched peripheral blood serially collected before and after atezolizumab treatment, were subjected to TCR sequencing. Progression-free survival longer than 6 months counted as durable clinical benefit, and TCR features were additionally tested against both progression-free and overall survival. In the same patients, whole exome sequencing and RNA sequencing of pretreatment tumors were performed in addition to TCR sequencing. Durable clinical benefit was achieved by nine patients and was not achieved by 20 patients. Pretreatment blood TCR-seq was available for about 30 patients, at least one posttreatment blood collection was obtained for 24 patients, and tumor TCR-seq was available for 24 patients.

Synthetic TCR analog templates were spiked into each PCR to estimate absolute template abundance from read counts. The immunoSEQ assay used bias-controlled V and J gene primers to amplify TCRbeta CDR3 regions from genomic DNA. Rearranged TCRbeta segments were sequenced at approximately 20X coverage. In the authors' own workflow: Clustering was used to correct sequencing errors, and CDR3s were annotated against IMGT to assign V, D and J genes. Downstream analyses used only productive TCRbeta rearrangements and left out out-of-frame or stop-codon sequences. To compute clonality, Shannon entropy was normalized by the log of the number of unique productive sequences and then subtracted from one. Fisher's exact test with Benjamini-Hochberg correction, using a cutoff of adjusted p below 0.01, was how clones that differed between time points or between blood and tumor were identified. TCRdb provides this immuneACCESS table in a form limited to in-frame rearrangements. Some clones are lacking; in checked studies, under half of them reflect an unresolved V gene, and why the rest are absent is not known. V, J and clone size derive from that table, while D and trimming were established from the DNA sequence. Within this sample are some 23,000 clones, with more than 65% of them counted one time only. The top ten clonotypes cover about 1.6% of the sample.

The time point label here, explained by the study, means: peripheral blood 6 weeks after treatment start. A cohort of 30 or so patients with locally advanced or metastatic urothelial carcinoma, treated at Memorial Sloan Kettering on a trial protocol, was included. Peripheral blood mononuclear cells were collected pretreatment and during treatment, at between 1 and 8 total time points per patient. The Qiagen DNeasy Blood extraction kit was used to purify genomic DNA from total PBMCs and from tumor samples. PBMCs were collected pretreatment and during treatment, and were isolated and stored as previously described. The CDR3 goes from the cysteine to the phenylalanine over 18 residues. The only DNA kept is the CDR3, 54 bases in frame from the first base. V lost 0 bases and J lost 8 bases; the stretch between them is 23 bases long. Looking up the germline V gene yields CDR1 MGHDK and CDR2 SYGVNS. Overall results and qualifications from the work: Patients with durable benefit showed greater expansion of tumor-associated TCR clones in peripheral blood 3 weeks after starting treatment (n ≈ 20, p = 0.022). A pretreatment peripheral blood TCR clonality below the median was linked to improved progression-free and overall survival. Small sample size (n ≈ 29) and many exploratory analyses mean the results are intended to be hypothesis-generating.

A remark on this clone: Its antigen is currently not known. Qualities for individual bases were not recorded, and no much larger clone is one base off.

The sequence derives from a man between 65 and 85 years old with urothelial cancer. The chain joins TRBV25-1 to TRBJ2-1; 6 matching bases give a weak D call of TRBD1. The input for sequencing was PBMCs, taken around atezolizumab (anti-PD-L1) treatment. The CDR3 corresponds to CASSEYRGAPRKGDEQFF. In nucleotide form, the sequence is TGTGCCAGCAGTGAATATAGGGGAGCGCCTAGGAAGGGGGATGAGCAGTTCTTC.